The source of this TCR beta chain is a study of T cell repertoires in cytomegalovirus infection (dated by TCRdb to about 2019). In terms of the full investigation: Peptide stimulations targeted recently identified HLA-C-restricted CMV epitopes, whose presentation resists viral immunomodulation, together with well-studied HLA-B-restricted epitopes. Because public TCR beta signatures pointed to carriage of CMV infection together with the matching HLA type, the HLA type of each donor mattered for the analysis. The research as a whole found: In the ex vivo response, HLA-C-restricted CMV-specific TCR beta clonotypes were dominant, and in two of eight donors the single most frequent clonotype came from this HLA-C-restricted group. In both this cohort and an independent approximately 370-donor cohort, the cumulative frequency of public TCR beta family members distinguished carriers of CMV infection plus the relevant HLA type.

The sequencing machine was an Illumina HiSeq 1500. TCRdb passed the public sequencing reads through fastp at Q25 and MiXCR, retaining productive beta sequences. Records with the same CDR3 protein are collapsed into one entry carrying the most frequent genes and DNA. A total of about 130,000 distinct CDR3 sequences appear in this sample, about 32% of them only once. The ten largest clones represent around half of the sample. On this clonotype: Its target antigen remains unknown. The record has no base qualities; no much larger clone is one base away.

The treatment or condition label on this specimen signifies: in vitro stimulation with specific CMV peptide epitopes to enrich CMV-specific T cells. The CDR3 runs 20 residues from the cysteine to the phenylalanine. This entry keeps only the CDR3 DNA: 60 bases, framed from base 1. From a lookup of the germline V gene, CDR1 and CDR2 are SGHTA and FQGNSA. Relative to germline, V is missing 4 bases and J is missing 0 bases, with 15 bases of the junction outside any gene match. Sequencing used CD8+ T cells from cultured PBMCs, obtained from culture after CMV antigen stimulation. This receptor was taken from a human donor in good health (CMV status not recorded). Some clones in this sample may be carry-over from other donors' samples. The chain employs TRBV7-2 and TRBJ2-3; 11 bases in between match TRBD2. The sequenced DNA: TGTGCCAGCAGCTCCCCGGCGGTTAGCGGGGGGGGGGCTAGCACAGATACGCAGTATTTT. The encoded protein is CASSSPAVSGGGASTDTQYF.